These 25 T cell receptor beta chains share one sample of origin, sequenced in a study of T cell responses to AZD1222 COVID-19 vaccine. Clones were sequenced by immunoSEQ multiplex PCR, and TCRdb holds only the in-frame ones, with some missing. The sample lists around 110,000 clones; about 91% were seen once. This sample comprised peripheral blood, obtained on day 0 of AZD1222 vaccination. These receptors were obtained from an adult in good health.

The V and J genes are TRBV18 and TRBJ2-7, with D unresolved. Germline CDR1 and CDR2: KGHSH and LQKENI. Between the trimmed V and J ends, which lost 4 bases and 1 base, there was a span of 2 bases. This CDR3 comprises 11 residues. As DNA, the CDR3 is TGTGCCAGCTCACAATCCTACGAGCAGTACTTC. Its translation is CASSQSYEQYF.

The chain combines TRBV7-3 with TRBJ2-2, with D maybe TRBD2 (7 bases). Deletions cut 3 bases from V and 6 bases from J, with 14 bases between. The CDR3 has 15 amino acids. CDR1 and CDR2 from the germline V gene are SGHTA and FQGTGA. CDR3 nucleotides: TGTGCCAGCAGCTTGAGGGGGGGAGTCCCCGGGGAGCTGTTTTTT. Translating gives CASSLRGGVPGELFF.

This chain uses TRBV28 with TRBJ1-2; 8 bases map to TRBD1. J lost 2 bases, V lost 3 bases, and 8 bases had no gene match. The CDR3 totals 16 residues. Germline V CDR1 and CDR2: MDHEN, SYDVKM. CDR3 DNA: TGTGCCAGCAGTTTGTCATACAGGGGGGAAAACTATGGCTACACCTTC. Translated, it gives CASSLSYRGENYGYTF.

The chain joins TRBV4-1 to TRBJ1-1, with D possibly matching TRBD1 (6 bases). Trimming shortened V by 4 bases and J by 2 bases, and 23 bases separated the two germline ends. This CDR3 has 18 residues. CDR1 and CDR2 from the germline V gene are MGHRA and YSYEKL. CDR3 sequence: CASSPLLDRRPRNTEAFF. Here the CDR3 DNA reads TGCGCCAGCAGCCCACTATTGGACAGAAGACCACGTAACACTGAAGCTTTCTTT.

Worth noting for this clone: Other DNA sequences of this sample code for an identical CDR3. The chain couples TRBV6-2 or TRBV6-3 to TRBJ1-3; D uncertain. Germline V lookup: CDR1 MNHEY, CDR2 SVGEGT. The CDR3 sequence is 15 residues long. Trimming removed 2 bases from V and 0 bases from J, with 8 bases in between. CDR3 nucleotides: TGTGCCAGCAGTTACACCCGCGGCTCTGGAAACACCATATATTTT. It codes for CASSYTRGSGNTIYF.

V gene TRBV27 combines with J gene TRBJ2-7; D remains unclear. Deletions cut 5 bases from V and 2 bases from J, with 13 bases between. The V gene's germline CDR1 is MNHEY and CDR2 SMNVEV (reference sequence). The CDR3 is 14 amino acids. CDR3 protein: CASSPSIQAYEQYF. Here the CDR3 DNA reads TGTGCCAGCAGTCCCTCCATCCAGGCCTACGAGCAGTACTTC.

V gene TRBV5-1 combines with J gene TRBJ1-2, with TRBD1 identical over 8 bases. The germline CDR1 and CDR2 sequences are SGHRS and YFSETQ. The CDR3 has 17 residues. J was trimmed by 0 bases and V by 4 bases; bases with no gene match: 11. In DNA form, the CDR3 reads TGCGCCAGCAGCCCGGGCGGGACAGGCGCGTCTAACTATGGCTACACCTTC. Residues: CASSPGGTGASNYGYTF.

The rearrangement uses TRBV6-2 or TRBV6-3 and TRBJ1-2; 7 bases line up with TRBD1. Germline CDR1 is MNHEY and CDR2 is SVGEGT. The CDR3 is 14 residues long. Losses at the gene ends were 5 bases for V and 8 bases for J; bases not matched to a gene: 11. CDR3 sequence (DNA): TGTGCCAGCAGTACCGATTACAGGGGACGAGGCTACACCTTC. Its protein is CASSTDYRGRGYTF.

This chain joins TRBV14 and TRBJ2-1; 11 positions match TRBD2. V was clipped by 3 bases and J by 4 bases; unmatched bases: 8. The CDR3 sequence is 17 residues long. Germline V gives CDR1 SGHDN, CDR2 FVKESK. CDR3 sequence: CASSQLAGGLPYNEQFF. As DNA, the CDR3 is TGTGCCAGCAGCCAGCTAGCGGGAGGTCTACCTTACAATGAGCAGTTCTTC.

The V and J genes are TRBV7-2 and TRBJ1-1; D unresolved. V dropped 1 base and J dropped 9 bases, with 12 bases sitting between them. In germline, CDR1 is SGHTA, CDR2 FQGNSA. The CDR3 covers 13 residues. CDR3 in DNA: TGTGCCAGCAGCTTAGACCCGGGAACCAAAGCTTTCTTT. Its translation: CASSLDPGTKAFF. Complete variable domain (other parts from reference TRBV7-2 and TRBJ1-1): GAGVSQSPSNKVTEKGKDVELRCDPISGHTALYWYRQSLGQGLEFLIYFQGNSAPDKSGLPSDRFSAERTGGSVSTLTIQRTQQEDSAVYLCASSLDPGTKAFFGQGTRLTVV.

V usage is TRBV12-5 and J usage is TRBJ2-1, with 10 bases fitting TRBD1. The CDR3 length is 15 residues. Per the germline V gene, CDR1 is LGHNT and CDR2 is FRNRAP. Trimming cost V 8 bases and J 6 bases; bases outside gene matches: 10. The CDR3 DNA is TGTGCTAGTTGCACCGGGACAGGGGATAGCAATGAGCAGTTCTTC. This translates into CASCTGTGDSNEQFF. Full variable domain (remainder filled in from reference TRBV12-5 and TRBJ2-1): DARVTQTPRHKVTEMGQEVTMRCQPILGHNTVFWYRQTMMQGLELLAYFRNRAPLDDSGMPKDRFSAEMPDATLATLKIQPSEPRDSAVYFCASCTGTGDSNEQFFGPGTRLTVL.

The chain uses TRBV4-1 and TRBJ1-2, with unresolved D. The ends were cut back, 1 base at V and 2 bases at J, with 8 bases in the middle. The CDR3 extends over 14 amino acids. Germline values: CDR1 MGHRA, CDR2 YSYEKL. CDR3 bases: TGCGCCAGCAGCCAAGTCTCGCCAAACTATGGCTACACCTTC. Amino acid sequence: CASSQVSPNYGYTF.

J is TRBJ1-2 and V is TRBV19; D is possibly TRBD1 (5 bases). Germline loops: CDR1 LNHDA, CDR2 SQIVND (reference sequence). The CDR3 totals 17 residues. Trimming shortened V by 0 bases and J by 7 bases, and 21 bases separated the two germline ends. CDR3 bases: TGTGCCAGTAGTATAGATCCCGGCAGGGCTACCAATCCTGGCTACACCTTC. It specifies CASSIDPGRATNPGYTF. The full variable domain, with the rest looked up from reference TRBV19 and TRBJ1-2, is DGGITQSPKYLFRKEGQNVTLSCEQNLNHDAMYWYRQDPGQGLRLIYYSQIVNDFQKGDIAEGYSVSREKKESFPLTVTSAQKNPTAFYLCASSIDPGRATNPGYTFGSGTRLTVV.

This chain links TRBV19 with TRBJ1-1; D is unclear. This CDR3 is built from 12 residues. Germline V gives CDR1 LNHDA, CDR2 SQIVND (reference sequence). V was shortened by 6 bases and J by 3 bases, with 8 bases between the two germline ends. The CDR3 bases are TGTGCCAGTAGGGGAGATGACACTGAAGCTTTCTTT. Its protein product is CASRGDDTEAFF.

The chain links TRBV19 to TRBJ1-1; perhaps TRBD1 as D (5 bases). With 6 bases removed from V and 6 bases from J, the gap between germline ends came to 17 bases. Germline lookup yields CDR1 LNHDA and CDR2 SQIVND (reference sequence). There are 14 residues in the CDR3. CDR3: CASSSGTGRSEAFF. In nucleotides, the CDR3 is TGTGCCAGTAGCTCCGGCACAGGAAGATCTGAAGCTTTCTTT.

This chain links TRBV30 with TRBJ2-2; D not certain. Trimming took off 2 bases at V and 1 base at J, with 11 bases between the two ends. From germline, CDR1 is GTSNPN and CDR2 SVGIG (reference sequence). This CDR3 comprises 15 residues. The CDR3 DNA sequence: TGTGCCTGGAGTATCGGCAGCCAGAACACCGGGGAGCTGTTTTTT. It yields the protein CAWSIGSQNTGELFF.

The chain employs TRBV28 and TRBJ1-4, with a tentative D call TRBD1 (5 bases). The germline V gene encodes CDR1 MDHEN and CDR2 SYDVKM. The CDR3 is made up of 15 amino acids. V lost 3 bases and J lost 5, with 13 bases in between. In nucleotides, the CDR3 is TGTGCCAGCAGTTTTCTTGGGACGGCGAATGAAAAACTGTTTTTT. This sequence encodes CASSFLGTANEKLFF.

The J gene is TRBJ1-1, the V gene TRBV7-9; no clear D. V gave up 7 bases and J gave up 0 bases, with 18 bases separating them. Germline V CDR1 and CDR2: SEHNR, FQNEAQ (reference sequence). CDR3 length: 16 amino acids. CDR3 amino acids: CASITESGIMNTEAFF. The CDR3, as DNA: TGTGCCAGCATTACAGAGAGCGGGATCATGAACACTGAAGCTTTCTTT.

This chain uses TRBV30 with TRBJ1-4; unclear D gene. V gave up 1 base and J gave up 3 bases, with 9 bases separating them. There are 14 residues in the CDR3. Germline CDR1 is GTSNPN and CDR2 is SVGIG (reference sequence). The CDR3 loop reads CAWSERISNEKLFF. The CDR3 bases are TGTGCCTGGAGTGAACGGATCTCTAATGAAAAACTGTTTTTT.

CDR3 bases: TGTGCCTGGAACCGTGGGGCAAATCAGCCCCAGCATTTT. Translating gives CAWNRGANQPQHF. This chain links TRBV30 with TRBJ1-5; tentatively, D is TRBD1 (5 bases). This CDR3 comprises 13 residues. The germline V gene has CDR1 GTSNPN and CDR2 SVGIG (reference sequence). Trimming cost V 4 bases and J 4 bases, with 11 bases left between them.

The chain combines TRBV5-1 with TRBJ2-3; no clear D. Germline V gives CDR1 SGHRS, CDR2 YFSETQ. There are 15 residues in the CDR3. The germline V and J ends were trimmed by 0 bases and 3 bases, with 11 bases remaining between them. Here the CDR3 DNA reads TGCGCCAGCAGCTTGGCCCTCGGCTCGACAGATACGCAGTATTTT. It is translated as CASSLALGSTDTQYF. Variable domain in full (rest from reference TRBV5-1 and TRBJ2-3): KAGVTQTPRYLIKTRGQQVTLSCSPISGHRSVSWYQQTPGQGLQFLFEYFSETQRNKGNFPGRFSGRQFSNSRSEMNVSTLELGDSALYLCASSLALGSTDTQYFGPGTRLTVL.

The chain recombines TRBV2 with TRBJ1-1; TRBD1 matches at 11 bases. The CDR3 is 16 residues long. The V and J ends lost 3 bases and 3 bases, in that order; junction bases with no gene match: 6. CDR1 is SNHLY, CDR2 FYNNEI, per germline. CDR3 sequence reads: CASSDRDRGLDTEAFF. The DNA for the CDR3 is TGTGCCAGCAGTGATCGGGACAGGGGGTTGGACACTGAAGCTTTCTTT. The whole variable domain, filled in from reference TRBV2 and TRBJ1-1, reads EPEVTQTPSHQVTQMGQEVILRCVPISNHLYFYWYRQILGQKVEFLVSFYNNEISEKSEIFDDQFSVERPDGSNFTLKIRSTKLEDSAMYFCASSDRDRGLDTEAFFGQGTRLTVV.

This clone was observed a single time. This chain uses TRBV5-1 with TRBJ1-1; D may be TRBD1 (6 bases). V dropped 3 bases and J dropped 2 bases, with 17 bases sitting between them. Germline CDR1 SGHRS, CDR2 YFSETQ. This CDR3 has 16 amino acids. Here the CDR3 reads CASSSGDVSPNTEAFF. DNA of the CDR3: TGCGCCAGCAGCTCAGGGGATGTGAGTCCCAACACTGAAGCTTTCTTT.

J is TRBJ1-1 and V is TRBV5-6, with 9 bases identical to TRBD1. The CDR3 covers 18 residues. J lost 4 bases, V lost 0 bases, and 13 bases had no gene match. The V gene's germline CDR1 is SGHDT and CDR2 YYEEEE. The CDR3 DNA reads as TGTGCCAGCAGCTTGGTCGGACAGGGGAGAAGGAGCATCACTGAAGCTTTCTTT. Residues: CASSLVGQGRRSITEAFF.

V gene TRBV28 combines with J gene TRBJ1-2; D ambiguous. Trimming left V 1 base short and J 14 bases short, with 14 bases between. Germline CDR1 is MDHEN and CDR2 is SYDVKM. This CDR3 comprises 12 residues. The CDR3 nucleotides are TGTGCCAGCAGTTTATACCCCCCGAAAATAACCTTC. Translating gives CASSLYPPKITF.